Listed here are 24 T cell receptor beta chains from one sample, sequenced in a study of T cells in Graves' hyperthyroidism and ophthalmopathy. Amplification yielded TCR beta CDR3 regions, with RNA transcripts as the source. With the HTBI primer set, the TCR CDR3 went through a first round of RT-PCR. MiXCR, applied by TCRdb to the multiplex PCR reads, yields one record per CDR3 protein. The table lists 380,000 or so distinct CDR3 sequences, approximately 13% of them singletons. The sequenced sample consisted of blood. The receptors were sampled from a woman in her twenties or thirties with Graves' hyperthyroidism.

This clonotype was seen repeatedly, ten times or more. V gene TRBV28 combines with J gene TRBJ2-7, with a tentative D call TRBD2 (5 bases). CDR1 is MDHEN, CDR2 SYDVKM, per germline. This CDR3 has 15 amino acids. Trimming removed 2 bases at V and 2 bases at J, with 13 bases between. The CDR3 DNA sequence: TGTGCCAGCAGTTTAGGGTGGAGGTCGGCCTACGAGCAGTACTTC. Translating it yields CASSLGWRSAYEQYF.

At least ten counts were recorded for this clonotype. The chain recombines TRBV12-3 or TRBV12-4 with TRBJ1-5, with D perhaps matching TRBD1 (6 bases). Trimming removed 7 bases from V and 3 bases from J, with 10 bases in between. The length of the CDR3 is 13 residues. The CDR3 DNA sequence: TGTGCCAGCACCCGACAGGTCAATCAGCCCCAGCATTTT. Its translation: CASTRQVNQPQHF.

Of note for this clonotype: A read error may be the cause here, since a much bigger clone is one base away. The chain is built from TRBV9 and TRBJ2-4, with TRBD1 matching 8 bases. The CDR3 length is 14 residues. CDR1 and CDR2 (germline): SGDLS, YYNGEE. CDR3 region: CTSSPRTGKNIQYF. In DNA, the CDR3 is TGTACCAGCAGCCCCCGGACAGGGAAAAACATTCAGTACTTC.

A few counts support this clonotype. The chain has TRBV7-9 and TRBJ2-3; D is perhaps TRBD2 (6 bases). V was trimmed by 5 bases and J by 2 bases, leaving 11 bases between them. The germline V gene encodes CDR1 SEHNR and CDR2 FQNEAQ (reference sequence). CDR3 length: 14 residues. CDR3 DNA: TGTGCCAGCAGCGTTAGCGGCTACACAGATACGCAGTATTTT. Its protein product is CASSVSGYTDTQYF.

The V gene is TRBV7-9, the J gene TRBJ1-1, with TRBD1 matching 8 bases. V lost 5 bases and J lost 11; bases outside the gene matches: 10. Germline lookup yields CDR1 SEHNR and CDR2 FQNEAQ (reference sequence). The CDR3 covers 13 residues. CDR3 residues: CASSRSDRAGAFF. CDR3 sequence (DNA): TGTGCCAGCAGCCGATCGGACAGGGCCGGTGCTTTCTTT.

The V call is TRBV7-2, the J call TRBJ1-5, with 9 bases that match TRBD1. The J segment lost 5 bases and the V segment lost 4 bases, leaving 18 bases of the junction unmatched. The CDR3 has 19 amino acids. From germline, CDR1 is SGHTA and CDR2 FQGNSA. CDR3 sequence reads: CASSSPLRTGAQFYQPQHF. CDR3 bases: TGTGCCAGCAGCTCCCCTCTTAGGACAGGGGCCCAATTTTATCAGCCCCAGCATTTT.

The chain links TRBV28 to TRBJ2-3; D may match TRBD1 or TRBD2 (7 bases each). The CDR3 consists of 16 residues. V was pared by 5 bases and J by 4 bases, with 19 bases between. From germline, CDR1 is MDHEN and CDR2 SYDVKM. CDR3 bases: TGTGCCAGCAGTGGGGGGGCGACAGGGATATCAGATACGCAGTATTTT. Translation gives CASSGGATGISDTQYF.

This clonotype was recorded many times. The V and J genes are TRBV6-6 and TRBJ1-1, with D tentatively TRBD1 (5 bases). The germline V and J ends were trimmed by 2 bases and 5 bases, with 9 bases remaining between them. The CDR3 spans 13 residues. Germline loops: CDR1 MNHNY, CDR2 SVGAGI (reference sequence). CDR3 loop: CASSYGEGTEAFF. CDR3 coding DNA: TGTGCCAGCAGTTACGGGGAGGGGACTGAAGCTTTCTTT.

Many counts were recorded for this clonotype. V usage is TRBV2 and J usage is TRBJ2-1; D is ambiguous. Germline V gene data show CDR1 as SNHLY and CDR2 as FYNNEI. This CDR3 region has 13 residues. With 4 bases removed from V and 6 bases from J, the gap between germline ends came to 10 bases. In nucleotides, the CDR3 is TGTGCCAGCAGTGTAACTAACCCCAATGAGCAGTTCTTC. It yields the protein CASSVTNPNEQFF. Looking up the rest from reference TRBV2 and TRBJ2-1 gives the full variable domain: EPEVTQTPSHQVTQMGQEVILRCVPISNHLYFYWYRQILGQKVEFLVSFYNNEISEKSEIFDDQFSVERPDGSNFTLKIRSTKLEDSAMYFCASSVTNPNEQFFGPGTRLTVL.

The sample holds many counts of this clonotype. The chain joins TRBV5-1 to TRBJ2-7; D unresolved. Germline V gene data show CDR1 as SGHRS and CDR2 as YFSETQ. The CDR3 spans 15 residues. With 5 bases removed from V and 1 base from J, the gap between germline ends came to 16 bases. As DNA, the CDR3 is TGCGCCAGCAGAGCTTCGACACGGCAATCCTACGAGCAGTACTTC. It translates to CASRASTRQSYEQYF.

In this sample, this clonotype turned up a few times. V is TRBV5-1 and J is TRBJ2-3, with 11 bases fitting TRBD2. CDR1 is SGHRS, CDR2 YFSETQ, per germline. The CDR3 runs to 14 residues. With 8 bases clipped from V and 6 bases from J, the junction kept 8 bases outside the gene matches. CDR3 nucleotide sequence: TGCGCCAGTTCGACTAGCGGGATCCCCGATACGCAGTATTTT. It codes for CASSTSGIPDTQYF.

This clonotype was seen many times. This rearrangement joins TRBV3-1 to TRBJ2-1, with a possible D match to TRBD2 (7 bases). CDR1 and CDR2 from the germline V gene are LGHDT and YNNKEL (reference sequence). This CDR3 contains 15 residues. V dropped 1 base and J dropped 7 bases, with 14 bases sitting between them. CDR3 bases: TGTGCCAGCAGCCAAGGGCGGGGGCGCAGTAATGAGCAGTTCTTC. Residues: CASSQGRGRSNEQFF.

The sample holds a few counts of this clonotype. CDR3 region: CASSLGTGVENTIYF. The CDR3 DNA is TGTGCCAGCAGCTTAGGGACAGGGGTTGAAAACACCATATATTTT. The V and J genes are TRBV13 and TRBJ1-3, with 8 positions matching TRBD1. J was trimmed by 6 bases and V by 0 bases; bases with no gene match: 4. This CDR3 is 15 amino acids long. The germline V gene encodes CDR1 PRHDT and CDR2 FYEKMQ (reference sequence).

This chain joins TRBV6-1 and TRBJ1-3; 8 nucleotides match TRBD1. The CDR3 covers 14 residues. Losses at the gene ends were 6 bases for V and 2 bases for J; bases not matched to a gene: 3. In germline, CDR1 is MNHNS, CDR2 SASEGT. CDR3 region: CASRETGAGNTIYF. The CDR3, as DNA: TGTGCCAGCAGGGAGACAGGGGCTGGAAACACCATATATTTT.

This clonotype was seen repeatedly, ten times or more. In DNA, the CDR3 is TGTGCCAGCAAACCTCGGGACAGGGTTGGAGTTGGCTACACCTTC. This codes for CASKPRDRVGVGYTF. The V gene is TRBV12-3 or TRBV12-4, the J gene TRBJ1-2; 9 bases align to TRBD1. With V trimmed by 7 bases and J by 7 bases, 13 bases remained unmatched. The CDR3 covers 15 residues.

The sample holds many counts of this clonotype. The chain uses TRBV20-1 and TRBJ2-2; D gene ambiguous. The germline gives CDR1 DFQATT, CDR2 SNEGSKA (reference sequence). The CDR3 contains 12 residues. V was shortened by 0 bases and J by 8 bases, with 7 bases between the two germline ends. The chain's CDR3 is CSARDMGGELFF. CDR3 DNA: TGCAGTGCTAGAGATATGGGGGGGGAGCTGTTTTTT.

This clonotype was recorded many times. CDR3: CASSLMTSAPTDTQYF. CDR3 nucleotides: TGTGCCAGCAGCCTTATGACTAGTGCCCCCACAGATACGCAGTATTTT. This sequence joins TRBV7-2 and TRBJ2-3; tentatively, D is TRBD2 (6 bases). Germline CDR1 and CDR2: SGHTA and FQGNSA. This CDR3 has 16 residues. Between the trimmed V and J ends, which lost 5 bases and 2 bases, there was a span of 17 bases.

The chain links TRBV28 to TRBJ2-1; 14 positions match TRBD2. V was clipped by 6 bases and J by 12 bases; unmatched bases: 10. From germline, CDR1 is MDHEN and CDR2 SYDVKM. The CDR3 has 15 residues. CDR3 sequence: CASSRLAGGGEGQFF. The CDR3, as DNA: TGTGCCAGCAGCCGACTAGCGGGAGGGGGGGAGGGGCAGTTCTTC.

This clonotype turned up a few times. The chain couples TRBV20-1 to TRBJ2-1; no firm D call. CDR1 is DFQATT, CDR2 SNEGSKA, per germline (reference sequence). The CDR3 totals 11 residues. The ends were cut back, 4 bases at V and 2 bases at J, with 3 bases in the middle. CDR3 amino acids: CSATPYNEQFF. The CDR3, as DNA: TGCAGTGCTACCCCCTACAATGAGCAGTTCTTC.

V usage is TRBV14 and J usage is TRBJ2-5; possible D gene TRBD1, 5 bases. This CDR3 is built from 16 residues. V dropped 4 bases and J dropped 1 base, with 16 bases sitting between them. In germline, CDR1 is SGHDN, CDR2 FVKESK. The CDR3 DNA follows: TGTGCCAGCAGCCGATCAAAAGGGGTGTTCCAAGAGACCCAGTACTTC. This gives the protein CASSRSKGVFQETQYF.

In this sample, this clonotype turned up many times. The chain recombines TRBV12-5 with TRBJ2-7; no clear D gene. The germline gives CDR1 LGHNT, CDR2 FRNRAP. This CDR3 is built from 14 residues. Deletions cut 0 bases from V and 4 bases from J, with 10 bases between. CDR3 in DNA: TGTGCTAGTGGTTTGGTATCCGTTTTTTACGAGCAGTACTTC. Its protein is CASGLVSVFYEQYF.

This clonotype came up many times. This chain joins TRBV19 and TRBJ2-2, with D possibly being TRBD2 (6 bases). Trimming shortened V by 6 bases and J by 5 bases, and 10 bases separated the two germline ends. CDR3 size: 13 residues. Germline V gives CDR1 LNHDA, CDR2 SQIVND (reference sequence). CDR3 bases: TGTGCCAGTAGGAATCGGGGGACCGGGGAGCTGTTTTTT. Protein product: CASRNRGTGELFF.

Concerning this clonotype: A much larger clonotype is one base distant, so this may be a read error. The CDR3 DNA is TGTGCCAGCACTCAGCAGGACTACGAGCAGTACTTC. Its translation: CASTQQDYEQYF. This rearrangement joins TRBV2 to TRBJ2-7, with no clear D. Germline CDR1 and CDR2: SNHLY and FYNNEI. With 7 bases removed from V and 3 bases from J, the gap between germline ends came to 10 bases. This CDR3 contains 12 residues.

The chain has TRBV18 and TRBJ2-3; 13 bases agree with TRBD2. The germline CDR1 and CDR2 sequences are KGHSH and LQKENI. This CDR3 comprises 16 residues. J was trimmed by 4 bases and V by 8 bases; bases with no gene match: 9. As DNA, the CDR3 is TGTGCCAGCAGAAAGACTAGCGGGAGGATATCAGATACGCAGTATTTT. Translation: CASRKTSGRISDTQYF.